The 9 T cell receptor beta chains reported below all come from one sample, sequenced in a study of T cells in Graves' hyperthyroidism and ophthalmopathy. TCR beta CDR3 regions were amplified from RNA. HTBI primers were the set used in a first-round RT-PCR of the TCR CDR3. Each CDR3 protein gets one entry after TCRdb re-called the multiplex PCR reads with MiXCR. Among about 420,000 distinct CDR3 sequences listed, 15% to 18% were seen once. Sequenced material: blood. These receptors were collected from a young woman with Graves' hyperthyroidism.

This clonotype has a single count. The chain couples TRBV4-1 to TRBJ1-2; D possibly corresponds to TRBD1 (6 bases). V lost 4 bases and J lost 3, with 15 bases in between. Germline loops: CDR1 MGHRA, CDR2 YSYEKL. This CDR3 has 15 residues. CDR3 in DNA: TGCGCCAGCAGCCTTGACAGGCTTGGGGACTATGGCTACACCTTC. The encoded protein is CASSLDRLGDYGYTF.

In its sample, this clonotype was seen many times. The V gene is TRBV3-1, the J gene TRBJ1-2, with a tentative D call TRBD1 (5 bases). The ends were cut back, 4 bases at V and 1 base at J, with 10 bases in the middle. The germline V gene encodes CDR1 LGHDT and CDR2 YNNKEL (reference sequence). This CDR3 is 14 amino acids long. In DNA, the CDR3 is TGTGCCAGCAGCCCCGGGACCGTTAACTATGGCTACACCTTC. It specifies CASSPGTVNYGYTF.

This clonotype was observed many times. The chain carries TRBV7-8 and TRBJ1-5; D is unclear. CDR3 length equals 17 residues. Trimming took 4 bases from V and 0 from J, leaving 16 bases between them. Germline CDR1 SGHVS, CDR2 FQNEAQ. The CDR3 is CASSWEGVGYSNQPQHF. CDR3 sequence (DNA): TGTGCCAGCAGCTGGGAGGGTGTGGGTTATAGCAATCAGCCCCAGCATTTT.

This clonotype came up many times. The CDR3 loop is CASSLGRNDGYTF. CDR3 bases: TGTGCCAGCAGCTTAGGCCGGAACGACGGCTACACCTTC. V gene TRBV13 combines with J gene TRBJ1-2; D is unresolved. The CDR3 totals 13 residues. The germline V gene encodes CDR1 PRHDT and CDR2 FYEKMQ (reference sequence). Trimming cost V 0 bases and J 8 bases, with 10 bases left between them.

Concerning this clonotype: Since a much larger clone is just one base distant, this may be a read error. V is TRBV7-9 and J is TRBJ2-1; 15 bases map to TRBD2. Germline V CDR1 and CDR2: SEHNR, FQNEAQ (reference sequence). This CDR3 is built from 15 residues. With V trimmed by 4 bases and J by 8 bases, 3 bases remained unmatched. The CDR3 sequence: CASSSGLAGGHEQFF. The CDR3 DNA is TGTGCCAGCAGCTCGGGACTAGCGGGAGGACATGAGCAGTTCTTC.

This clonotype has more than one count but fewer than ten. This chain links TRBV2 with TRBJ2-1, with TRBD2 matching over 9 bases. The CDR3 consists of 14 residues. Trimming took 4 bases from V and 8 from J; bases not matched to a gene: 6. Per the germline V gene, CDR1 is SNHLY and CDR2 is FYNNEI. CDR3 sequence: CASSGGSGSHEQFF. The CDR3 DNA is TGTGCCAGCAGTGGTGGTAGCGGGAGCCATGAGCAGTTCTTC.

A word on this clonotype: A read error may explain this, as a much larger clone is one base away. No conserved phenylalanine or tryptophan ends this CDR3, so it is likely a read error. The rearrangement uses TRBV18 and TRBJ1-2, with a possible D match to TRBD1 (5 bases). CDR3 length: 15 residues. The V end lost 3 bases, the J end lost 2 bases, and 13 bases lay between the germline ends. Germline assignment: CDR1 KGHSH and CDR2 LQKENI. CDR3 nucleotides: TGTGCCAGCTCACCTCGGGACCTGACGAACTATGGCTACACCTCC. Translation: CASSPRDLTNYGYTS.

This clonotype was recorded at least ten times. This chain connects TRBV20-1 to TRBJ1-1, with D unclear. The CDR3 runs 13 residues. Trimming removed 2 bases from V and 0 bases from J, with 7 bases in between. Germline V gives CDR1 DFQATT, CDR2 SNEGSKA (reference sequence). The CDR3 loop reads CSARPLMNTEAFF. The CDR3 DNA is TGCAGTGCTAGACCATTGATGAACACTGAAGCTTTCTTT.

V gene TRBV9 combines with J gene TRBJ1-6; possible D gene TRBD1, 5 bases. The CDR3 has 13 amino acids. V lost 2 bases, J lost 11 bases, and 11 bases lay in between. Germline V gives CDR1 SGDLS, CDR2 YYNGEE. This chain's CDR3 is CASSVGGGAPLHF. DNA of the CDR3: TGTGCCAGCAGCGTCGGCGGGGGGGCACCCCTCCACTTT.